These 20 T cell receptor beta chains originate from one sample sequenced in a study of blood T cell repertoires in COVID-19. Only in-frame clones appear in the TCRdb table, and some are missing; sequencing was by immunoSEQ multiplex PCR. This table holds roughly 200,000 clones, over 70% found once. The sample comprised peripheral blood. The receptor source for this set is a man between 35 and 55 years old with acute or convalescent COVID-19.

The chain combines TRBV7-2 with TRBJ2-1; weak D call: TRBD2 (5 bases). This CDR3 spans 13 amino acids. Germline V gene data show CDR1 as SGHTA and CDR2 as FQGNSA. Trimming removed 5 bases from V and 5 bases from J, with 10 bases in between. The CDR3 here is CASSQGLNNEQFF. Here the CDR3 DNA reads TGTGCCAGCAGCCAAGGACTTAACAATGAGCAGTTCTTC.

The chain is built from TRBV7-6 and TRBJ2-5, with 9 bases identical to TRBD2. The germline CDR1 and CDR2 sequences are SGHVS and FNYEAQ. Losses at the gene ends were 3 bases for V and 2 bases for J; bases not matched to a gene: 7. The CDR3 contains 16 residues. The CDR3 region is CASSFAVLAGQETQYF. CDR3 nucleotide sequence: TGTGCCAGCAGCTTTGCGGTCCTAGCGGGACAAGAGACCCAGTACTTC.

V and J are TRBV27 and TRBJ1-5; 9 nucleotides agree with TRBD1. The CDR3 is made up of 16 amino acids. Germline V CDR1 and CDR2: MNHEY, SMNVEV (reference sequence). The V and J ends lost 2 bases and 4 bases, in that order; junction bases with no gene match: 6. The CDR3 DNA reads TGTGCCAGCAGTTTACGGTGGACAGGGGAGAATCAGCCCCAGCATTTT. This encodes CASSLRWTGENQPQHF.

The rearrangement links TRBV18 to TRBJ1-2; 7 bases agree with TRBD1. The germline CDR1 and CDR2 sequences are KGHSH and LQKENI. The V segment lost 0 bases and the J segment 2 bases; nucleotides outside the gene matches: 3. The CDR3 runs to 15 residues. Here the CDR3 reads CASSPPGQLNYGYTF. CDR3 in DNA: TGTGCCAGCTCACCACCGGGACAGCTGAACTATGGCTACACCTTC.

In DNA form, the CDR3 reads TGTGCCAGCAGCTTAACAACAGGGGTTATTGGGGACGAGCAGTACTTC. Protein: CASSLTTGVIGDEQYF. The chain recombines TRBV9 with TRBJ2-7; 7 nucleotides agree with TRBD1. CDR1 is SGDLS and CDR2 is YYNGEE in the germline V gene. After removal of 4 bases from V and 5 bases from J, the junction contained 15 bases not matched to a gene. This CDR3 contains 16 residues. The full variable domain, its missing parts supplied by reference TRBV9 and TRBJ2-7, is DSGVTQTPKHLITATGQRVTLRCSPRSGDLSVYWYQQSLDQGLQFLIQYYNGEERAKGNILERFSAQQFPDLHSELNLSSLELGDSALYFCASSLTTGVIGDEQYFGPGTRLTVT.

The sample holds a few counts of this clone. J is TRBJ1-2 and V is TRBV29-1; D unclear. This CDR3 spans 12 amino acids. The germline CDR1 and CDR2 sequences are SQVTM and ANQGSEA. V dropped 4 bases and J dropped 2 bases, with 8 bases sitting between them. The CDR3 spells CSVGSGNYGYTF. The CDR3 bases are TGCAGCGTTGGATCCGGGAACTATGGCTACACCTTC.

V and J are TRBV6-2 or TRBV6-3 and TRBJ1-1, with a tentative D call TRBD1 (5 bases). Looked up from germline, CDR1 is MNHEY and CDR2 is SVGEGT. The CDR3 is 15 residues long. The ends were cut back, 6 bases at V and 1 base at J, with 15 bases in the middle. The CDR3 loop reads CASSPERGWNTEAFF. In DNA form, the CDR3 reads TGTGCCAGCAGCCCAGAAAGGGGCTGGAACACTGAAGCTTTCTTT.

The chain combines TRBV6-2 or TRBV6-3 with TRBJ1-5; D is uncertain. Germline values: CDR1 MNHEY, CDR2 SVGEGT. Trimming took off 2 bases at V and 3 bases at J, with 8 bases between the two ends. The length of the CDR3 is 14 residues. The CDR3 coding sequence is TGTGCCAGCAGTTACCGAGGGAACAATCAGCCCCAGCATTTT. This translates into CASSYRGNNQPQHF.

This clone came up a few times. CDR3 in DNA: TGTGCCAGCAGCCAAGTTCAGGGGGCTTGGGGTATAGGCTATGGCTACACCTTC. This gives the protein CASSQVQGAWGIGYGYTF. This sequence joins TRBV3-1 (or the pseudogene TRBV3-2) and TRBJ1-2; 8 bases are a match to TRBD1. This CDR3 region has 18 residues. The V and J ends lost 1 base and 4 bases, in that order; junction bases with no gene match: 14. Germline assignment: CDR1 LGHDT and CDR2 YNNKEL (reference sequence).

J is TRBJ1-1 and V is TRBV5-4; TRBD1 is a possible D gene (5 bases). The CDR3 extends over 14 amino acids. Germline values: CDR1 SGHNT, CDR2 YYREEE (reference sequence). Trimming shortened V by 2 bases and J by 1 base, and 9 bases separated the two germline ends. The CDR3 here is CASSFRGTNTEAFF. CDR3 DNA: TGTGCCAGCAGCTTTAGGGGAACGAACACTGAAGCTTTCTTT.

The rearrangement links TRBV3-1 (or the pseudogene TRBV3-2) to TRBJ2-2; 12 nucleotides align to TRBD2. Unmatched junction bases numbered 4, after V lost 5 bases and J lost 6 bases. The germline V gene encodes CDR1 LGHDT and CDR2 YNNKEL (reference sequence). CDR3 length: 15 residues. The CDR3 loop reads CASSRRLAGAGELFF. CDR3 bases: TGTGCCAGCAGCAGACGACTAGCGGGAGCCGGGGAGCTGTTTTTT.

The rearrangement uses TRBV28 and TRBJ2-7, with 9 bases aligning to TRBD1. Losses at the gene ends were 4 bases for V and 2 bases for J; bases not matched to a gene: 6. This CDR3 comprises 15 residues. Germline assignment: CDR1 MDHEN and CDR2 SYDVKM. The CDR3 loop is CASSSTGGSTYEQYF. CDR3 DNA: TGTGCCAGCAGTTCCACAGGGGGCTCCACCTACGAGCAGTACTTC.

V and J are TRBV19 and TRBJ2-2, with 12 nucleotides matching TRBD2. V dropped 7 bases and J dropped 2; count of bases not matched to a gene: 8. The CDR3 is 17 amino acids. Germline CDR1 is LNHDA and CDR2 is SQIVND (reference sequence). CDR3 sequence reads: CASKPRTSGTNTGELFF. CDR3 nucleotide sequence: TGTGCCAGTAAGCCACGGACTAGCGGGACTAACACCGGGGAGCTGTTTTTT.

Remarks on this clone: This sample also contains other DNA sequences that code for the same CDR3. The chain recombines TRBV5-1 with TRBJ1-1; TRBD1 matches 9 bases. The junction had 3 bases not matched to a gene; V was cut back by 5 bases and J by 1 base. This CDR3 has 14 amino acids. Germline V CDR1 and CDR2: SGHRS, YFSETQ. The CDR3: CASSTGQGNTEAFF. In DNA form, the CDR3 reads TGCGCCAGCAGTACGGGACAGGGGAACACTGAAGCTTTCTTT.

V and J are TRBV9 and TRBJ2-7, with TRBD1 matching over 9 bases. The CDR3 sequence is 15 residues long. V shed 4 bases and J 5 bases; nucleotides not matched to a gene: 10. Germline V lookup: CDR1 SGDLS, CDR2 YYNGEE. The chain's CDR3 is CASSPSGTGLNEQYF. CDR3 coding DNA: TGTGCCAGCAGCCCTTCTGGGACAGGGCTCAACGAGCAGTACTTC.

The chain has TRBV2 and TRBJ1-1, with D perhaps TRBD1 (5 bases). Looked up from germline, CDR1 is SNHLY and CDR2 is FYNNEI. Trimming left V 8 bases short and J 4 bases short, with 8 bases between. This CDR3 is 11 amino acids long. The CDR3 here is CASGGGTEAFF. DNA for the CDR3: TGTGCCAGCGGGGGGGGCACTGAAGCTTTCTTT.

This rearrangement joins TRBV3-1 (or the pseudogene TRBV3-2) to TRBJ1-1; D unclear. Looked up from germline, CDR1 is LGHDT and CDR2 is YNNKEL (reference sequence). With 6 bases removed from V and 1 base from J, the gap between germline ends came to 3 bases. This CDR3 has 11 amino acids. Here the CDR3 DNA reads TGTGCCAGCAGTAGGAACACTGAAGCTTTCTTT. It is translated as CASSRNTEAFF.

The chain has TRBV12-3 or TRBV12-4 and TRBJ2-7; possibly TRBD2 for D (7 bases). V dropped 5 bases and J dropped 6 bases, with 14 bases sitting between them. This CDR3 has 13 amino acids. As DNA, the CDR3 is TGTGCCAGCAGTAAAGGGGGGGGGCTCGAGCAGTACTTC. It is translated as CASSKGGGLEQYF.

Here the CDR3 reads CASSEAGVADTQYF. In DNA form, the CDR3 reads TGCGCCAGCAGTGAAGCGGGAGTAGCAGATACGCAGTATTTT. This chain links TRBV10-2 with TRBJ2-3; 8 nucleotides line up with TRBD2. This CDR3 has 14 amino acids. The V gene's germline CDR1 is WSHSY and CDR2 SAAADI. The V segment lost 3 bases and the J segment 4 bases; nucleotides outside the gene matches: 3.

The V and J genes are TRBV5-1 and TRBJ1-1; 7 bases agree with TRBD1. The CDR3 has 15 amino acids. J lost 1 base, V lost 4 bases, and 7 bases had no gene match. Germline V lookup: CDR1 SGHRS, CDR2 YFSETQ. CDR3 coding DNA: TGCGCCAGCAGCCCTGGCCGGACAGGGAACACTGAAGCTTTCTTT. This sequence encodes CASSPGRTGNTEAFF. Based on the CDR3 plus reference TRBV5-1 and TRBJ1-1, the full variable domain is KAGVTQTPRYLIKTRGQQVTLSCSPISGHRSVSWYQQTPGQGLQFLFEYFSETQRNKGNFPGRFSGRQFSNSRSEMNVSTLELGDSALYLCASSPGRTGNTEAFFGQGTRLTVV.